This T cell receptor (beta chain) was sequenced in a study of blood T cells in healthy people across ages. Study-wide findings and caveats: It was the long-lived donors that had more naive CD4+ cells and higher diversity than aged donors.

Then a second PCR, running about 6 to 12 cycles, was carried out with a sample-barcoded 5' primer and a J-beta primer mix. There were at least 3 million CDR3-containing paired-end reads obtained from each sample. One entry per CDR3 protein, called by TCRdb with MiXCR from the 5' RACE reads. The sample shows some 1.1 million distinct CDR3 sequences, more than 30% of them seen only once. A word on this clonotype: What it binds is not known.

The CDR3 extends over 12 amino acids. Germline V gives CDR1 ENHRY, CDR2 SYGVKD. Between the trimmed V and J ends, which lost 6 bases and 5 bases, there was a span of 11 bases. Each sample used at least 6 million PBMCs. The rearrangement uses TRBV10-3 and TRBJ2-7; the D is unclear. The sequenced material came from blood. The origin of this receptor is a man between 18 and 29 years old in good health. CDR3 sequence: CAIRALDDEQYF. The CDR3, as DNA: TGTGCCATCAGGGCCCTGGACGACGAGCAGTACTTC.